This is a list of T cell receptor beta chains from one sample in a study of CD8 T cells in Susac syndrome. Each CDR3 protein gets one entry after TCRdb re-called the immunoSEQ multiplex PCR reads with MiXCR. The table lists roughly 200,000 distinct CDR3 sequences, roughly 92% of them singletons. The sample consisted of CD4+ T cells from PBMCs. The receptor source for this set is a human donor with Susac syndrome. CDR3s include the opening cysteine and the closing phenylalanine or tryptophan. Not all rows give a size; the values are once, few, many and, for expanded clones, a class.

j_call clone_size cdr3_length v_call cdr3_aa
TRBJ1-1 - 16 TRBV5-1 CASSSSRGPSIGEAFF
TRBJ2-1 - 13 TRBV4-1 CASSQDRVNEQFF
TRBJ2-5 - 15 TRBV5-6 CASSGLRGQQETQYF
TRBJ1-5 - 15 TRBV19 CASSVGQNSNQPQHF
TRBJ2-1 - 13 TRBV18 CASSQSSYNEQFF
TRBJ1-6 - 16 TRBV2 CASSSFGGPGISPLHF
TRBJ2-3 - 19 TRBV10-3 CAISPRQGAILASTDTQYF
TRBJ2-2 - 15 TRBV20-1 CSARVAWADTGELFF
TRBJ2-3 - 17 TRBV4-1 CASSHDTDGPSTDTQYF
TRBJ2-1 - 15 TRBV30 CAWRKQGLSMNEQFF
TRBJ2-1 - 12 TRBV2 CATGLGYNEQFF
TRBJ1-1 once 13 TRBV30 CAWSTTRNTEAFF
TRBJ2-5 few 14 TRBV6-2/TRBV6-3 CASSLAGNQETQYF
TRBJ2-3 - 16 TRBV12-3/TRBV12-4 CASSFSGDASTDTQYF
TRBJ1-6 once 13 TRBV20-1 CSASTENNSPLHF
TRBJ2-5 - 12 TRBV29-1 CSAGTTQETQYF
TRBJ2-5 - 17 TRBV19 CASSIGPRPPGLETQYF
TRBJ1-2 - 15 TRBV5-4 CASSAPTGKNYGYTF
TRBJ1-6 - 14 TRBV7-9 CASSLAQGYSPLHF
TRBJ1-2 - 13 TRBV30 CAWGNGPGYGYTF
TRBJ2-2 - 13 TRBV5-4 CASSPQYTGELFF
TRBJ1-1 - 14 TRBV5-1 CASSLEGPGTEAFF
TRBJ2-1 - 17 TRBV5-1 CASSSLGGGAISSEQFF
TRBJ2-2 - 16 TRBV5-4 CASRRSGGARAGELFF
TRBJ2-2 - 16 TRBV2 CASSPRDRGGTGELFF
TRBJ2-6 - 15 TRBV19 CASSTFLSGANVLTF
TRBJ1-1 few 13 TRBV11-2 CASSFSRNTEAFF
TRBJ2-5 - 17 TRBV3-1 CASSQDRGGRSRETQYF
TRBJ1-5 - 13 TRBV6-2/TRBV6-3 CASSYLPNQPQHF
TRBJ2-1 - 15 TRBV2 CASSGPAGGLNEQFF
TRBJ2-5 once 15 TRBV6-1 CASSSGGAEVETQYF
TRBJ1-5 once 15 TRBV28 CASRARTGSNQPQHF
TRBJ1-2 once 15 TRBV10-2 CASSESGGRDYGYTF
TRBJ2-7 - 13 TRBV3-1 CASSPPRRNEQYF
TRBJ1-1 once 14 TRBV12-3/TRBV12-4 CASSLRVVDTEAFF
TRBJ2-7 - 16 TRBV5-1 CASSSREGTGGYEQYF
TRBJ2-3 - 13 TRBV5-4 CASSLIGTDTQYF
TRBJ1-3 - 16 TRBV27 CASSPWGRMGGNTIYF
TRBJ2-5 - 12 TRBV12-5 CASGLFQETQYF
TRBJ2-7 - 14 TRBV5-4 CASSPTGGRYEQYF
TRBJ1-2 - 14 TRBV3-1 CASSRSEGTSGYTF
TRBJ2-7 - 16 TRBV9 CASSEEGTGVSYEQYF
TRBJ2-1 - 19 TRBV20-1 CSAWSPGLAGGPSYNEQFF
TRBJ1-5 - 15 TRBV5-4 CASSHQGEGNQPQHF
TRBJ2-3 once 12 TRBV11-2 CASSPMGKTQYF
TRBJ2-4 once 16 TRBV7-2 CASSLEGTRGKNIQYF
TRBJ2-7 - 16 TRBV7-3 CASSLTTDSSIYEQYF
TRBJ1-5 - 14 TRBV7-9 CASGHWTANQPQHF
TRBJ2-1 once 14 TRBV6-2/TRBV6-3 CASSYPDWSNEQFF
TRBJ1-1 - 15 TRBV5-6 CASSLERLRNTEAFF
TRBJ2-7 - 14 TRBV3-1 CASSPTTGRYEQYF
TRBJ2-1 - 13 TRBV29-1 CVALRDTGNEQFF
TRBJ2-2 - 17 TRBV14 CASSREIKGLTTGELFF